The 10 T cell receptor beta chains below come from one sample, sequenced in a study of shared T cell receptors in the human thymus. The repertoire was sequenced with immunoSEQ multiplex PCR; TCRdb's copy has only in-frame clones and lacks some. The repertoire has under 850,000 clones, more than 75% of them found once; the top ten carry 0.0095% to 0.011%. This sample was also put to use in a study of human thymus T cells.

The sample taken for sequencing was thymocytes. Receptor source: a boy under two years old with a congenital heart defect.

The chain joins TRBV4-3 to TRBJ2-3, with TRBD2 identical over 7 bases. This CDR3 is built from 17 residues. CDR1 LGHNA and CDR2 YSLEER come from the germline V gene. The trim removed 0 bases at V and 1 base at J, leaving 7 bases unmatched. Here the CDR3 reads CASSQEAGLAGTDTQYF. The CDR3 nucleotides read TGCGCCAGCAGCCAAGAGGCAGGGCTAGCGGGCACAGATACGCAGTATTTT.

The chain carries TRBV13 and TRBJ1-2; D is uncertain. Trimming took 0 bases from V and 4 from J, leaving 9 bases between them. This CDR3 region has 14 residues. The germline V gene encodes CDR1 PRHDT and CDR2 FYEKMQ (reference sequence). The CDR3 sequence is CASSLGGGRYGYTF. DNA for the CDR3: TGTGCCAGCAGCTTAGGGGGCGGGCGCTATGGCTACACCTTC.

This clone is a singleton in its sample. V and J are TRBV7-2 and TRBJ2-7; a possible D gene is TRBD2 (6 bases). Trimming stripped 5 bases from V and 3 bases from J, with 23 bases between. The CDR3 length is 17 residues. From germline, CDR1 is SGHTA and CDR2 FQGNSA. CDR3 DNA sequence: TGTGCCAGCAGCGCTCACTGTAACCGGGACTTCGTCTACGAGCAGTACTTC. This codes for CASSAHCNRDFVYEQYF. Combining the CDR3 with reference TRBV7-2 and TRBJ2-7 gives the whole variable domain GAGVSQSPSNKVTEKGKDVELRCDPISGHTALYWYRQSLGQGLEFLIYFQGNSAPDKSGLPSDRFSAERTGGSVSTLTIQRTQQEDSAVYLCASSAHCNRDFVYEQYFGPGTRLTVT.

As DNA, the CDR3 is TGCGCCAGCCGGGTGACTAGCGGGAGAGTGAGCACCGGGGAGCTGTTTTTT. It translates to CASRVTSGRVSTGELFF. V and J are TRBV5-1 and TRBJ2-2; 12 positions match TRBD2. V shed 7 bases and J 4 bases; nucleotides not matched to a gene: 11. The germline V gene encodes CDR1 SGHRS and CDR2 YFSETQ. The CDR3 covers 17 residues.

V is TRBV5-4 and J is TRBJ1-2, with D tentatively TRBD1 (5 bases). V lost 5 bases and J lost 2, with 19 bases in between. This CDR3 is 16 amino acids long. From germline, CDR1 is SGHNT and CDR2 YYREEE (reference sequence). CDR3 in amino acids: CASRQGTPHFNYGYTF. For the CDR3, the DNA is TGTGCCAGCAGGCAGGGAACACCCCACTTCAACTATGGCTACACCTTC.

The rearrangement links TRBV27 to TRBJ2-7; 11 bases map to TRBD2. The junction had 23 bases not matched to a gene; V was cut back by 8 bases and J by 5 bases. The CDR3 runs 19 residues. Germline CDR1 and CDR2: MNHEY and SMNVEV (reference sequence). Here the CDR3 reads CASPGEGDQLAGAVNEQYF. The CDR3, as DNA: TGTGCCAGCCCCGGGGAGGGGGACCAACTAGCGGGAGCAGTCAACGAGCAGTACTTC.

The rearrangement links TRBV7-2 to TRBJ1-1; D might be TRBD1 (5 bases). CDR3 length: 18 amino acids. V dropped 5 bases and J dropped 0 bases, with 22 bases sitting between them. Germline lookup yields CDR1 SGHTA and CDR2 FQGNSA. The CDR3 protein is CASSTIRSTAHMNTEAFF. The DNA for the CDR3 is TGTGCCAGCAGCACTATACGATCGACAGCCCACATGAACACTGAAGCTTTCTTT.

The DNA for the CDR3 is TGTGCCGCGCAGGGGACACCATCAACAGATACGCAGTATTTT. As protein: CAAQGTPSTDTQYF. This rearrangement joins TRBV5-8 to TRBJ2-3, with a tentative D call TRBD1 (6 bases). Germline CDR1 is SGHTS and CDR2 is YDEGEE. This CDR3 is built from 14 residues. Trimming shortened V by 10 bases and J by 3 bases, and 18 bases separated the two germline ends.

This clone was counted a single time. The sample contains more than one DNA sequence encoding this CDR3. The gene calls are TRBV7-2 and TRBJ2-7; the match to TRBD2 covers 7 bases. V was clipped by 1 base and J by 3 bases; unmatched bases: 3. This CDR3 has 14 residues. Germline CDR1 and CDR2: SGHTA and FQGNSA. The CDR3 DNA is TGTGCCAGCAGCTTAGGGCGGACTAGCTACGAGCAGTACTTC. As protein: CASSLGRTSYEQYF.

The rearrangement joins TRBV5-6 to TRBJ2-7; unclear D gene. Germline V CDR1 and CDR2: SGHDT, YYEEEE. The CDR3 covers 14 residues. V lost 4 bases, J lost 6 bases, and 17 bases lay in between. The CDR3 region is CASSRVWSRREQYF. DNA of the CDR3: TGTGCCAGCAGCCGCGTGTGGAGCCGGCGCGAGCAGTACTTC.